These T cell receptor beta chains were read from a single sample in a study of T and B cells in COVID-19 patients. In TCRdb, the multiplex PCR reads were re-called with MiXCR into one record per CDR3 protein. The table shows under 10,000 distinct CDR3 sequences, with around 30% occurring only once. The material sequenced was blood. These receptors all stem from a human donor who had recovered from COVID-19. CDR3s include the opening cysteine and the closing phenylalanine or tryptophan. D genes are given only for firm matches. Expanded clones get a size class; other rows say once, few or many, or leave the size out.

D gene	V gene	J gene	clone size	CDR3 protein	CDR3 DNA
.	TRBV5-1	TRBJ1-2	.	CASSQDEWGRDGYTF	TGCGCCAGCAGCCAAGACGAGTGGGGGCGGGATGGCTACACCTTC
.	TRBV29-1	TRBJ1-1	medium-sized	CSVESRGARYTEAFF	TGCAGCGTTGAGAGTAGGGGGGCTCGGTACACTGAAGCTTTCTTT
.	TRBV6-5	TRBJ1-2	medium-sized	CASSSVATDYGYTF	TGTGCCAGCAGTTCAGTCGCGACAGACTATGGCTACACCTTC
.	TRBV6-1	TRBJ1-5	.	CASSVIQDPGQPQHF	TGTGCCAGCAGTGTCATACAGGACCCTGGTCAGCCCCAGCATTTT
.	TRBV5-4	TRBJ2-3	medium-sized	CASSLPGPGGGTDTQYF	TGTGCCAGCAGCTTACCTGGACCCGGCGGGGGCACAGATACGCAGTATTTT
TRBD1	TRBV12-3/TRBV12-4	TRBJ2-3	medium-sized	CASRTGGFSTDTQYF	TGTGCCAGCAGGACAGGGGGCTTCAGCACAGATACGCAGTATTTT
.	TRBV19	TRBJ2-5	medium-sized	CASSKMDYEETQYF	TGTGCCAGTAGTAAGATGGACTATGAGGAGACCCAGTACTTC
.	TRBV19	TRBJ2-1	medium-sized	CASSFEGGAYNEQFF	TGTGCCAGTAGCTTCGAGGGGGGGGCCTACAATGAGCAGTTCTTC
.	TRBV20-1	TRBJ1-2	.	CSARDHRDPANYGYTF	TGCAGTGCTAGAGATCACCGGGACCCAGCTAACTATGGCTACACCTTC
.	TRBV5-8	TRBJ1-1	.	CASTRLLVNTEAFF	TGTGCCAGCACCCGCTTGTTGGTGAACACTGAAGCTTTCTTT
.	TRBV6-1	TRBJ2-2	medium-sized	CAVRGQDIGELFF	TGTGCCGTCCGGGGTCAGGACATCGGGGAGCTGTTTTTT
.	TRBV4-2	TRBJ1-2	.	CASSQEVAGNGYTF	TGTGCCAGCAGCCAAGAGGTGGCAGGAAATGGCTACACCTTC
TRBD2	TRBV20-1	TRBJ2-3	.	CSGLAGDTDTQYF	TGCAGTGGGTTAGCGGGGGACACAGATACGCAGTATTTT
.	TRBV15	TRBJ1-3	few	CATSRDPGPSSGNTIYF	TGTGCCACCAGCAGAGACCCGGGCCCTAGCTCTGGAAACACCATATATTTT
TRBD1	TRBV6-4	TRBJ1-2	.	CASSDSIDRGLYGYTF	TGTGCCAGCAGTGACTCTATAGACAGGGGGCTCTATGGCTACACCTTC
TRBD1	TRBV6-2/TRBV6-3	TRBJ1-5	few	CASSSPGQGDTQPQHF	TGTGCCAGCAGCTCCCCGGGACAGGGTGATACTCAGCCCCAGCATTTT
TRBD1	TRBV27	TRBJ2-1	medium-sized	CASSPQGAVTFF	TGTGCCAGCAGTCCGCAGGGGGCAGTTACGTTCTTC
.	TRBV15	TRBJ1-1	few	CATSAVRTENTEAFF	TGTGCCACCAGCGCCGTTCGGACGGAGAACACTGAAGCTTTCTTT
TRBD1	TRBV29-1	TRBJ2-5	.	CSSGQTQETQYF	TGCAGCTCGGGACAGACCCAAGAGACCCAGTACTTC